Sequencing of this T cell receptor beta chain was carried out in a study of T cell repertoires in cytomegalovirus infection. V dropped 6 bases and J dropped 7; count of bases not matched to a gene: 8. CDR3 length: 15 residues. The germline V gene has CDR1 SNHLY and CDR2 FYNNEI. This clonotype was counted many times. TCRdb re-called the reads through MiXCR, storing one row per CDR3 protein. The sample contains some 220,000 distinct CDR3 sequences, 6.5% of which appear only once. The sequence was obtained from a human donor in good health (CMV status not recorded). Some clones in this sample may be carry-over from other donors' samples. The sequenced sample consisted of PBMCs. V gene TRBV2 combines with J gene TRBJ1-6; 8 nucleotides align to TRBD1. The CDR3, as DNA: TGTGCCAGCAGGGGAGACGACAGGGGCAATTCACCCCTCCACTTT. This translates into CASRGDDRGNSPLHF. The whole variable domain, remainder taken from reference TRBV2 and TRBJ1-6, is EPEVTQTPSHQVTQMGQEVILRCVPISNHLYFYWYRQILGQKVEFLVSFYNNEISEKSEIFDDQFSVERPDGSNFTLKIRSTKLEDSAMYFCASRGDDRGNSPLHFGNGTRLTVT.